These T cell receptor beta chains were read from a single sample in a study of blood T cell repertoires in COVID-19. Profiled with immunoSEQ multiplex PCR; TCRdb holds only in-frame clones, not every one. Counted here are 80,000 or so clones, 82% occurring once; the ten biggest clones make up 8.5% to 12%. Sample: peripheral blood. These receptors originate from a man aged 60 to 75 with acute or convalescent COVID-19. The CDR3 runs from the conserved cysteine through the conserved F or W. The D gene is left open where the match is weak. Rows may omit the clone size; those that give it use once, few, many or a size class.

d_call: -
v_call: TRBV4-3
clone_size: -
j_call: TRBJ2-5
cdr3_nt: TGCGCCAGCAGCCAAGAGGGCACGGCCGAGACCCAGTACTTC
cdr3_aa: CASSQEGTAETQYF

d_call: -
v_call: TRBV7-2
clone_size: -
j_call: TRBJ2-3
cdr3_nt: TGTGCCAGCAGCTTAAACCTGAGGGATACGCAGTATTTT
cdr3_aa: CASSLNLRDTQYF

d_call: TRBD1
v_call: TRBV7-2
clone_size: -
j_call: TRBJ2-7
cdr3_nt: TGTGCCAGCAGCCCTAGGGGGGGACAGGGTTCTGGGGAGCAGTACTTC
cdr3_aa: CASSPRGGQGSGEQYF

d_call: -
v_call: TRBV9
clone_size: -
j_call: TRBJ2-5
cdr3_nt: TGTGCCAGCAGCGTAGCTACGCGACTAATGGAGACCCAGTACTTC
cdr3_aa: CASSVATRLMETQYF

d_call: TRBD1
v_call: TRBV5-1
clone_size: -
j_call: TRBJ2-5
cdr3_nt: TGCGCCAGCAGCCAACAGGGGAATAGTGAGACCCAGTACTTC
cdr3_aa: CASSQQGNSETQYF

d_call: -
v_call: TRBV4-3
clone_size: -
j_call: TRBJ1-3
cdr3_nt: TGCGCCAGCAGCCAAGATCAGGGTAGAAACACCATATATTTT
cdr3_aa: CASSQDQGRNTIYF

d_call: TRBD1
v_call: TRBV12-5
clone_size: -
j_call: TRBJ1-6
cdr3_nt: TGTGCTAGTGGTCCCCTCCTCGACAGGGTTAGTTCACCCCTCCACTTT
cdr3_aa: CASGPLLDRVSSPLHF

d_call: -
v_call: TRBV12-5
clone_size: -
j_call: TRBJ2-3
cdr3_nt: TGTGCTAGTGGTTCAGGTGATACGCAGTATTTT
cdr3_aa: CASGSGDTQYF

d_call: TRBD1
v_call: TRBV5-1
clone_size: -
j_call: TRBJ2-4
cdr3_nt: TGCGCCAGCAGCTTGCTCACAGGGGTAGCCAAAAACATTCAGTACTTC
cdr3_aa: CASSLLTGVAKNIQYF

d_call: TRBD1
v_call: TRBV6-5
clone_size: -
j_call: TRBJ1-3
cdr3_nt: TGTGCCAGTCGGGACAGTAGGAGAAACACCATATATTTT
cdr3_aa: CASRDSRRNTIYF

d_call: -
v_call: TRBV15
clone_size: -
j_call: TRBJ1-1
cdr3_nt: TGTGCCACCAGCAGAGGACACCCGAACACTGAAGCTTTCTTT
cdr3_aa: CATSRGHPNTEAFF

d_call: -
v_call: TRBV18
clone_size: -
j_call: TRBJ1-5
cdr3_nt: TGTGCCAGCTCACCTTTTAACGGTGCAGGGCAAAATCAGCCCCAGCATTTT
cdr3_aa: CASSPFNGAGQNQPQHF

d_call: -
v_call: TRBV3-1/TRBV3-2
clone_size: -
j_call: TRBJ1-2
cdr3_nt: TGTGCCAGCAGCGCCGGGAGATATGGCTACACCTTC
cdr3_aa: CASSAGRYGYTF

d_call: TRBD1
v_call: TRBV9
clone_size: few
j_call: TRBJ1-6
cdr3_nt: TGTGCCAGCAGCGTAGGGGGAAGTGAGGGGGCGCAGAATTCACCCCTCCACTTT
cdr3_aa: CASSVGGSEGAQNSPLHF